This T cell receptor (beta chain) was recovered during a study of shared clonotypes between healthy human individuals. At the level of the study: For every donor, three CD4 naive, three CD4 memory, two CD8 naive and one CD8 memory plates were used. Study-wide results and caveats: It was the non-shared clonotypes that had lower generation probabilities than clonotypes shared by all four donors.

This clone came up once. Its antigen is undetermined. TCRdb's table, derived via immunoSEQ multiplex PCR, lists solely in-frame clones and lacks some. Among over 2 million clones listed, roughly 94% were seen once. The V end was cut by 6 bases, the J end by 7 bases, with 13 bases between. The germline V gene has CDR1 MNHEY and CDR2 SMNVEV (reference sequence). This CDR3 spans 14 amino acids. This rearrangement joins TRBV27 to TRBJ1-6; D is ambiguous. Sequences were obtained from naive CD4+ T cells sorted from blood. Noted subset: CD45RA+ positively selected. The receptor comes from a man between 18 and 35 years old in good health. The CDR3 is CASSPGRRNSPLHF. The CDR3 coding sequence is TGTGCCAGCAGCCCCGGCCGGCGAAATTCACCCCTCCACTTT.